This entry features one T cell receptor (beta chain) sequence. What antigen it recognizes has not been identified. Base qualities were left out, and no much larger clone turns up one base away. The treatment or condition label for this specimen denotes: roughly 10-day PBMC culture with coronavirus spike peptide pools or control peptides (ViraFEST assay). The study used the ViraFEST assay, which expanded antigen-specific T cells with peptide pools and then identified expanded clonotypes by TCR sequencing. The convalescent patients' positive SARS-CoV-2 PCR tests fell between March and December 2020, which was before the Alpha, Beta and Delta variants emerged in the United States. Each well held millions of PBMCs cultured in IMDM containing approximately 5% human AB serum and around 10 IU/ml IL-2, with 9 to 10 ug/ml peptide pools added. On days 3 and 7, half of the culture medium was replaced with fresh IL-2-containing medium. Once the cells had been in culture for over nine days, the EasySep CD4+ T cell isolation kit was used to isolate CD4+ T cells by negative selection. Ficoll-Paque Plus gradient centrifugation was used to isolate PBMCs from whole blood, and the isolated PBMCs were then either used fresh or cryopreserved at -140C. Culture conditions were generally each tested in triplicate wells.

This specimen belongs to a study of vaccination and CD4 T cells after COVID-19 (dated by TCRdb to between 2021 and 2024). Looking at the study overall: Convalescent patients had a positive SARS-CoV-2 result on nasal swab PCR, and of these patients, about ten had mild disease and one had severe disease. The convalescent cohort included six males and four females, with two Hispanic individuals, seven Caucasians, two Asians and one multiracial person. Participants received two doses of either the Pfizer-BioNTech BNT162b2 vaccine (n=8) or the Moderna mRNA-1273 vaccine (n=2). Post-COVID blood samples from convalescent patients were collected a median of approximately 100 days after diagnosis, with a range of roughly 35 to 180 days. The time from the second vaccine dose to post-vaccine blood sampling had a median of around 72 days and ranged from about 12 to 250 days. Overlapping spike peptide pools from SARS-CoV-2 and from the common cold coronaviruses HCoV-NL63, HCoV-OC43 and HCoV-229E were used as culture stimuli. Control cultures used a CEFX viral epitope pool as positive control, an HIV-1 Nef peptide pool as negative control, or no peptide. In about 11 COVID-19 convalescent patients and a few infection-naive healthy vaccine recipients, the spike-specific CD4+ TCR repertoire before mRNA vaccination was compared with the repertoire after mRNA vaccination. What the study reported, not specific to this receptor: Among the post-vaccine SARS-CoV-2-reactive clones in convalescent patients, a median about 89% showed up only after vaccination, which suggests vaccine-specific priming. Although the median number of SARS-CoV-2-reactive clonotypes went up from fewer than 25 after infection to 35 to 40 after vaccination, the increase was not significant. Only a relatively small number of convalescent patients were included in the study, and early timepoints following natural infection were not analyzed. Of the vaccine-specific clones found in convalescent patients, nearly all (304 of 307) were mono-reactive for SARS-CoV-2 spike instead of being cross-reactive with common cold coronaviruses.

Trimming takes 9 bases from V and 3 bases from J, and the germline ends sit 15 bases apart. From the cysteine through the phenylalanine, the CDR3 covers 14 amino acids. The DNA shown is the 42-base CDR3, in frame from base 1. Receptor libraries were prepared by PCR. At the Johns Hopkins FTIC core, DNA from the cultured CD4+ T cells underwent TCR sequencing with the Oncomine TCR Beta short-read assay. The QIAamp micro DNA kit was used to extract genomic DNA from the cultured CD4+ T cells. The Oncomine TCR Beta libraries from cultured CD4+ T cells were pooled using unique dual indexes and then sequenced on an Illumina iSeq 100. As for how the authors treated the data: Non-productive sequences were removed, and CDR3s that did not start with C, did not end with F or W, or were shorter than 7 amino acids were discarded. The MANAFEST web application identified antigen-specific clonotypes by comparing peptide-stimulated wells against reference wells and other culture wells. Positive clones required FDR below 0.05, an odds ratio above 5, and productive frequency above 0.1% in at least two of three replicate wells. A clonotype counted as cross-reactive if it showed significant expansion both in the SARS-CoV-2 spike wells and in at least one common cold coronavirus spike condition. CDR3 homology was assessed with Levenshtein distances (stringdist) and unrooted phylogenetic trees (ape) in R version 3.6.1. TCRdb trimmed the raw reads at Q25, called clones with MiXCR and kept productive beta chains. Rows are unified per CDR3 protein, each entry keeping the most common DNA and genes. Clone size and V and J calls follow TCRdb, not the original study. For this sample there are thousands of distinct CDR3 sequences; approximately 60% appear just once. Clones ranked in the top ten supply 12% of the sample.

The sample consisted of cultured CD4+ T cells from blood, taken after SARS-CoV-2 vaccination. This TCR was recovered from a human donor with COVID-19. The sequence links TRBV23-1 to TRBJ1-5; no D segment can be confidently identified. TRBV23-1 is an ORF for which the function is uncertain. At the DNA level, the sequence is TGCGCCAGAAAGGGCGGGCCGACCAATCAGCCCCAGCATTTT. It encodes CARKGGPTNQPQHF.